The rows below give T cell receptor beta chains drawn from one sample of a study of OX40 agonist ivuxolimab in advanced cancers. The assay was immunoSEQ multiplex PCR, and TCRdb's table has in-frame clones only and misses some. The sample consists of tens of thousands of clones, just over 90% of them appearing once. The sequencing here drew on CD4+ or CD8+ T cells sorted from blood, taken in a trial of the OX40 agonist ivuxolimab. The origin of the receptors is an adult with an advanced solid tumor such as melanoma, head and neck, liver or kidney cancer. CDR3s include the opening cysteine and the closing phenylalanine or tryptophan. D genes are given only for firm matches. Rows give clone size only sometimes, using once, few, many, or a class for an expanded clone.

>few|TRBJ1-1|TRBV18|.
TGTGCCAGCTCACTACTCGGGGACACTGAAGCTTTCTTT
CASSLLGDTEAFF
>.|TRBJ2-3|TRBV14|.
TGTGCCAGCAGCCCGCTCGCAGTAAGGGATACGCAGTATTTT
CASSPLAVRDTQYF
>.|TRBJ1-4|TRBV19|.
TGTGCCAGTAACACCGGGGCACGCCAAGGGAAACTGTTTTTT
CASNTGARQGKLFF
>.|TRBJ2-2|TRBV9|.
TGTGCCAGCAGCGTCGGTCTTAGCGGGAACACCGGGGAGCTGTTTTTT
CASSVGLSGNTGELFF
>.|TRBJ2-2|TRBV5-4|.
TGTGCCAGCAGCTTGGGGACGGAGAACACCGGGGAGCTGTTTTTT
CASSLGTENTGELFF
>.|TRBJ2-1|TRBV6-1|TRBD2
TGTGCCAGCAGGTCGGGACTAGCGGGAGTTGAGCAGTTCTTC
CASRSGLAGVEQFF
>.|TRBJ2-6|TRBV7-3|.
TGTGCCAGCAGCTTCGGGGGAGCTGGGGCCAACGTCCTGACTTTC
CASSFGGAGANVLTF
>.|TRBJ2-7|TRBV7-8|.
TGTGCCAGCAGCCCTACTTCAAGAAACTTAGGGCAGTACTTC
CASSPTSRNLGQYF
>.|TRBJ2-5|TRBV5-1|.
TGCGCCAGCAGCCCACTACCGGGACAACAAGAGACCCAGTACTTC
CASSPLPGQQETQYF
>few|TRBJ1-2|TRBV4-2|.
TGTGCCAGCAGCCAAGCGGGCGTCTATGGCTACACCTTC
CASSQAGVYGYTF
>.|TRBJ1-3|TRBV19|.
TGTGCCAGTAGTATAATCAGGGAGTCGCCTGGAAACACCATATATTTT
CASSIIRESPGNTIYF
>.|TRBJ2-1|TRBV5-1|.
TGCGCCAGCAGCTTGTTACAGAGTATGAATGAGCAGTTCTTC
CASSLLQSMNEQFF
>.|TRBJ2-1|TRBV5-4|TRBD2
TGTGCCAGCAGCTTTCCGGGACTAGCGGGAACCAATGAGCAGTTCTTC
CASSFPGLAGTNEQFF
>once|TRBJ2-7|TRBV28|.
TGTGCCAGCAGTTTATTAACAAAATATGGCGAGCAGTACTTC
CASSLLTKYGEQYF
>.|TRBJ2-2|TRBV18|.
TGTGCCAGCTCACCTTTGGTGGGGGAGCTGTTTTTT
CASSPLVGELFF
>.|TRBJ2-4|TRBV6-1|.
TGTGCCAGCAGTGAGAGGGAGTTAAGCAAAAACATTCAGTACTTC
CASSERELSKNIQYF
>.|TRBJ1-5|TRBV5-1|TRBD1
TGCGCCAGCAGCAGAGGGGGGACAGAGAATCAGCCCCAGCATTTT
CASSRGGTENQPQHF
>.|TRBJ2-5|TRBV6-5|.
TGTGCCAGCAGTTACTACGGTCAGCGTGGGTCAGAGACCCAGTACTTC
CASSYYGQRGSETQYF
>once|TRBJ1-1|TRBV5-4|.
TGTGCCAGCAGCGGGTCTGACAAGAACACTGAAGCTTTCTTT
CASSGSDKNTEAFF
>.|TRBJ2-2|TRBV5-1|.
TGCGCCAGCTTGGGGGAAACGAACACCGGGGAGCTGTTTTTT
CASLGETNTGELFF
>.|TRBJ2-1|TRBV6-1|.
TGTGCCAGCCAAATAAGGTGGCCGCCGGTCGATGAGCAGTTCTTC
CASQIRWPPVDEQFF
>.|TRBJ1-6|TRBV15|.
TGTGCCACCGGGATTGGAAGGGTTAATTCACCCCTCCACTTT
CATGIGRVNSPLHF
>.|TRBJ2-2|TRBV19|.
TGTGCCAGTAGGTGGACAAGGTTCGCCGGGGAGCTGTTTTTT
CASRWTRFAGELFF
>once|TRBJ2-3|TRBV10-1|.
TGCGCCAGCAGTGACAACAGCAACACAGATACGCAGTATTTT
CASSDNSNTDTQYF
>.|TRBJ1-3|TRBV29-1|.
TGCAGCGCCCAGACCTCGGCTGGAAACACCATATATTTT
CSAQTSAGNTIYF
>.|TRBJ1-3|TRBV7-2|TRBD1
TGTGCCAGCAGCTGGGACAGGGTTTTTGGAAACACCATATATTTT
CASSWDRVFGNTIYF
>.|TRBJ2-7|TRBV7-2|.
TGTGCCAGCAGCTTGGCCGGGACAACATTTTACGAGCAGTACTTC
CASSLAGTTFYEQYF
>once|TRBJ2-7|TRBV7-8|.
TGTGCCAGCAGCTTAGCAGACCTCTCCTCCTACGAGCAGTACTTC
CASSLADLSSYEQYF
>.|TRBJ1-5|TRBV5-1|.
TGCGCCAGCAGCCCCGGACAGAATCAGCCCCAGCATTTT
CASSPGQNQPQHF
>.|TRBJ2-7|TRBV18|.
TGTGCCAGCTCATCGACAGAGATCGGCGAGCAGTACTTC
CASSSTEIGEQYF
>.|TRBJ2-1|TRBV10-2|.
TGCGCCAGCAGTGACGGGGGATACAATGAGCAGTTCTTC
CASSDGGYNEQFF
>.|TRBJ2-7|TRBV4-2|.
TGTGCCAGCAGCCAAGCGGCAAACACCCGCGAGCAGTACTTC
CASSQAANTREQYF
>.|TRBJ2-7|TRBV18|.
TGTGCCAGCTCTCTGGGGACCAAGAAATTCTACGAGCAGTACTTC
CASSLGTKKFYEQYF
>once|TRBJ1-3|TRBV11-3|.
TGTGCCAGCAGCGTCGGGCCAGTCGGAAACACCATATATTTT
CASSVGPVGNTIYF
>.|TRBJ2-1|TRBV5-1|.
TGCGCCAGCAGCGCCAGGGGCAATGAGCAGTTCTTC
CASSARGNEQFF
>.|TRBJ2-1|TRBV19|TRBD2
TGTGCCAGTAGTCCATCGCCTAGCGGGAGGTCCTACAATGAGCAGTTCTTC
CASSPSPSGRSYNEQFF
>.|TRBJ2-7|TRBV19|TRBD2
TGTGCCAGTAGCGGACTAGCGGCCCTGAGCGGGGTTCCGGTCGAGCAGTACTTC
CASSGLAALSGVPVEQYF
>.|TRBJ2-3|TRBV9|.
TGTGCCAGCAGCGTAGCTCCTAAAGAGACCCTGCCGTATTTT
CASSVAPKETLPYF
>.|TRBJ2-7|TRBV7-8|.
TGTGCCAGCAGCTTTTCTGGATTCTACGAGCAGTACTTC
CASSFSGFYEQYF
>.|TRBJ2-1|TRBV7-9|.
TGTGCCAGCAGCTCCTTTTGGGAGCAGTTCTTC
CASSSFWEQFF
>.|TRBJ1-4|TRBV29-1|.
TGCAGCGTTAGAAATGAAAAACTGTTTTTT
CSVRNEKLFF
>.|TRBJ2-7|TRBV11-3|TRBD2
TGTGCCAGCAGCTTGGGACTAAACTACGAGCAGTACTTC
CASSLGLNYEQYF